This T cell receptor (beta chain) comes out of a study of cytomegalovirus exposure and HLA in healthy donors. Study information: Ancestry clustering placed roughly 86% of more than 350 genotyped donors in the Caucasian-associated cluster.

The study's findings and limits: Earlier analysis yielded a pattern in which most TCR beta V segments were productive about 90% or about 30% of the time. A list of 164 TCR beta chains associated with cytomegalovirus was given.

PCR was performed using 60 Vbeta and 13 Jbeta primers. Only in-frame clones appear in the TCRdb table, and some are missing; sequencing was by immunoSEQ multiplex PCR. The table records under 150,000 clones, around 73% of them present only once. The CDR3 is 16 residues long. CDR1 MDHEN and CDR2 SYDVKM come from the germline V gene. Of note for this clone: The target antigen is unknown.

Source material: PBMCs. J is TRBJ2-5 and V is TRBV28; 10 nucleotides line up with TRBD2. The J call may be in error: the DNA end matches TRBJ2-7 better. The TCR originated in a human donor in good health. Here the CDR3 reads CASSPIAGGPTYEQYF. The CDR3 bases are TGTGCCAGCAGTCCAATAGCGGGAGGACCTACGTACGAGCAGTACTTC.